What follows are 21 T cell receptor beta chains derived from one specimen sequenced in a study of regulatory T cells in long-lasting Graves disease. Through Arm-PCR of CDR3 regions and iRepertoire HTBI primers, TCR beta libraries were built. TCRdb re-derived calls from the multiplex PCR reads in MiXCR, one entry per CDR3 protein. Of 650,000 to 850,000 distinct CDR3 sequences listed, around 30% were seen once; the top ten hold 42%. The time point was: persistent/refractory GD, antithyroid drugs over 5 years with positive TRAb. The TCR library was prepared using RNA isolated from PBMCs. This material consisted of peripheral blood mononuclear cells (PBMCs), taken when the disease was refractory, from a patient treated with antithyroid drugs. The receptors here all came from a female donor with Graves disease.

The rearrangement joins TRBV7-9 to TRBJ2-5; D gene unclear. The CDR3 extends over 16 amino acids. Trimming left V 4 bases short and J 1 base short, with 16 bases between. Germline CDR1 and CDR2: SEHNR and FQNEAQ (reference sequence). CDR3 protein: CASSSPPQRAQETQYF. CDR3 DNA sequence: TGTGCCAGCAGCTCCCCCCCACAAAGAGCCCAAGAGACCCAGTACTTC.

The V and J genes are TRBV5-6 and TRBJ1-5; TRBD1 might be the D (6 bases). V was pared by 4 bases and J by 3 bases, with 11 bases between. Germline V gene sequence: CDR1 SGHDT, CDR2 YYEEEE. The CDR3 has 14 amino acids. CDR3 loop: CASSMTGYNQPQHF. Written as DNA, the CDR3 is TGTGCCAGCAGCATGACAGGCTACAATCAGCCCCAGCATTTT. The variable domain in full, completed from reference TRBV5-6 and TRBJ1-5, reads DAGVTQSPTHLIKTRGQQVTLRCSPKSGHDTVSWYQQALGQGPQFIFQYYEEEERQRGNFPDRFSGHQFPNYSSELNVNALLLGDSALYLCASSMTGYNQPQHFGDGTRLSIL.

This clonotype was seen a handful of times. The CDR3 DNA reads as TGTGCCAGCAGTCTCTCGGGACAGGGCCGACACGAAAAACTGTTTTTT. Protein product: CASSLSGQGRHEKLFF. The chain links TRBV12-3 or TRBV12-4 to TRBJ1-4; 9 nucleotides align to TRBD1. The CDR3 consists of 16 residues. With 5 bases clipped from V and 8 bases from J, the junction kept 12 bases outside the gene matches.

The V call is TRBV25-1, the J call TRBJ2-1; D remains unclear. Germline V gives CDR1 MGHDK, CDR2 SYGVNS. With 4 bases removed from V and 5 bases from J, the gap between germline ends came to 15 bases. The CDR3 contains 15 residues. CDR3 residues: CASSAGVEQNNEQFF. In DNA form, the CDR3 reads TGTGCCAGCAGTGCTGGCGTGGAACAGAACAATGAGCAGTTCTTC.

This chain connects TRBV9 to TRBJ1-6; D call uncertain. Trimming removed 4 bases at V and 11 bases at J, with 19 bases between. The germline V gene has CDR1 SGDLS and CDR2 YYNGEE. The CDR3 sequence is 15 residues long. In nucleotides, the CDR3 is TGTGCCAGCAGCTCCGACCAAGCCGGGTTACCACCCCTCCACTTT. Translation gives CASSSDQAGLPPLHF. Full variable domain (remainder filled in from reference TRBV9 and TRBJ1-6): DSGVTQTPKHLITATGQRVTLRCSPRSGDLSVYWYQQSLDQGLQFLIQYYNGEERAKGNILERFSAQQFPDLHSELNLSSLELGDSALYFCASSSDQAGLPPLHFGNGTRLTVT.

In this sample, this clonotype turned up a few times. V gene TRBV28 combines with J gene TRBJ1-3; D gene uncertain. The CDR3 sequence is 12 residues long. Germline V gives CDR1 MDHEN, CDR2 SYDVKM. Trimming stripped 2 bases from V and 7 bases from J, with 6 bases between. The DNA of the CDR3 is TGTGCCAGCAGTTTACCCCTGAACACCATATATTTT. This sequence encodes CASSLPLNTIYF.

The gene calls are TRBV20-1 and TRBJ2-7; a weak D match, TRBD2 (5 bases). Germline-derived CDR1 and CDR2 are DFQATT and SNEGSKA (reference sequence). V lost 6 bases to trimming and J lost 0 bases, with 12 bases between them. The CDR3 length is 13 residues. The CDR3 nucleotides are TGCAGTGCCCGAAGCGGAACCTCCTACGAGCAGTACTTC. The encoded protein is CSARSGTSYEQYF.

The chain has TRBV20-1 and TRBJ1-2; maybe TRBD1 (5 bases). The V end lost 1 base, the J end lost 3 bases, and 15 bases lay between the germline ends. This CDR3 has 15 amino acids. Germline values: CDR1 DFQATT, CDR2 SNEGSKA (reference sequence). The CDR3 sequence is CSARGGGTGDYGYTF. The CDR3 region has the DNA TGCAGTGCTAGAGGGGGGGGAACGGGCGACTATGGCTACACCTTC.

This clonotype came up a few times. The genes are TRBV11-2 and TRBJ2-6, with D unclear. This CDR3 region has 16 residues. Trimming removed 4 bases at V and 0 bases at J, with 10 bases between. Germline loops: CDR1 SGHAT, CDR2 FQNNGV. The CDR3: CASSYGRLSGANVLTF. For the CDR3, the DNA is TGTGCCAGCAGCTACGGACGACTCTCTGGGGCCAACGTCCTGACTTTC.

This clonotype was seen only a few times. The J gene is TRBJ1-1, the V gene TRBV20-1; 12 bases line up with TRBD1. V shed 2 bases, J shed 6 bases, and the junction held 10 bases outside the gene matches. In germline, CDR1 is DFQATT, CDR2 SNEGSKA (reference sequence). This CDR3 is built from 16 residues. CDR3 in DNA: TGCAGTGCTAGATACCTCCCGGGACAGGGGGCAGCTGAAGCTTTCTTT. Its translation: CSARYLPGQGAAEAFF.

The chain joins TRBV20-1 to TRBJ2-7; 8 bases align to TRBD2. Germline CDR1 and CDR2: DFQATT and SNEGSKA (reference sequence). The CDR3 loop spans 16 amino acids. V lost 0 bases to trimming and J lost 1 base; unmatched junction nucleotides: 8. The CDR3 region has the DNA TGCAGTGCTAGAGATCCTATTAGCGGGGCGTCCTACGAGCAGTACTTC. Protein sequence: CSARDPISGASYEQYF.

This clonotype appeared many times. The rearrangement uses TRBV6-1 and TRBJ2-5; D is perhaps TRBD2 (6 bases). The germline V gene encodes CDR1 MNHNS and CDR2 SASEGT. The CDR3 consists of 13 residues. The V end was cut by 6 bases, the J end by 5 bases, with 13 bases between. The CDR3 reads CASRLSGVETQYF. In DNA, the CDR3 is TGTGCCAGCAGGCTTTCGGGAGTGGAGACCCAGTACTTC.

The genes are TRBV12-3 or TRBV12-4 and TRBJ1-1; unclear D gene. This CDR3 spans 14 amino acids. V lost 1 base and J lost 4, with 10 bases in between. The CDR3 is CASSLVTRSTEAFF. CDR3 nucleotides: TGTGCCAGCAGTTTAGTTACCAGAAGCACTGAAGCTTTCTTT.

The chain has TRBV10-3 and TRBJ2-2; D unresolved. CDR1 is ENHRY, CDR2 SYGVKD, per germline. The CDR3 length is 14 residues. V was shortened by 3 bases and J by 4 bases, with 9 bases between the two germline ends. This CDR3 is CAISDSTSTGELFF. Here the CDR3 DNA reads TGTGCCATCAGTGACTCTACCTCCACCGGGGAGCTGTTTTTT.

This clonotype was seen a handful of times. V usage is TRBV5-1 and J usage is TRBJ1-5; D call uncertain. The V and J ends lost 0 bases and 7 bases respectively, with 14 bases between them. From germline, CDR1 is SGHRS and CDR2 YFSETQ. This CDR3 is 15 amino acids long. This CDR3 is CASSLAWGAGQPQHF. CDR3 nucleotides: TGCGCCAGCAGCTTGGCGTGGGGAGCGGGGCAGCCCCAGCATTTT.

This clonotype was counted many times. The CDR3 sequence is CASGRSRMAVGYTF. DNA for the CDR3: TGTGCCAGCGGACGCTCGCGCATGGCAGTCGGCTACACCTTC. The chain is built from TRBV28 and TRBJ1-2; unclear D gene. Trimming removed 8 bases at V and 8 bases at J, with 21 bases between. The CDR3 length is 14 residues. Per germline, CDR1 MDHEN and CDR2 SYDVKM.

On this clonotype itself: A single base separates this from a much larger clone, so it may be a read error. V gene TRBV2 combines with J gene TRBJ2-6; a possible D gene is TRBD1 (7 bases). The CDR3 has 16 residues. Germline V gives CDR1 SNHLY, CDR2 FYNNEI. As DNA, the CDR3 is TGTGCCAGCAGCCAGGGGGTGAGCCGCGGGGCCAACGCCCTGACTTTC. Its protein is CASSQGVSRGANALTF.

In this sample, this clonotype turned up a few times. V gene TRBV13 combines with J gene TRBJ1-2, with 7 positions matching TRBD1. This CDR3 has 15 amino acids. Germline V CDR1 and CDR2: PRHDT, FYEKMQ (reference sequence). The V segment lost 4 bases and the J segment 5 bases; nucleotides outside the gene matches: 10. The DNA of the CDR3 is TGTGCCAGCAGCTCCCACTCGGGACAGCTATATGGCTACACCTTC. Its translation: CASSSHSGQLYGYTF.

This clonotype was found a few times. The chain has TRBV20-1 and TRBJ1-1, with D perhaps matching TRBD1 (5 bases). The germline V gene has CDR1 DFQATT and CDR2 SNEGSKA (reference sequence). V lost 6 bases and J 5 bases, leaving 16 bases between the germline ends. This CDR3 is built from 13 residues. The chain's CDR3 is CSASPAGQTEAFF. The CDR3 DNA is TGCAGTGCGTCTCCCGCAGGGCAGACTGAAGCTTTCTTT.

This rearrangement joins TRBV7-3 to TRBJ2-2; D unresolved. V was clipped by 5 bases and J by 5 bases, with 9 bases between them. CDR1 is SGHTA, CDR2 FQGTGA, per germline. The CDR3 is 13 residues long. The CDR3 DNA follows: TGTGCCAGCAGCCCCTCCCTAACCGGGGAGCTGTTTTTT. Protein: CASSPSLTGELFF.

This clonotype came up a few times. V is TRBV6-1 and J is TRBJ2-5; the match to TRBD2 covers 9 bases. Germline V gene data show CDR1 as MNHNS and CDR2 as SASEGT. V lost 4 bases, J lost 3 bases, and 6 bases stayed unmatched. The CDR3 loop spans 15 amino acids. The CDR3 is CASSALAGRKETQYF. The CDR3 DNA follows: TGTGCCAGCAGTGCACTAGCGGGCCGTAAAGAGACCCAGTACTTC.